The clone carrying this T cell receptor beta chain was observed a few times. The data were obtained in a study of blood T cell repertoires in COVID-19. Per the germline V gene, CDR1 is MNHNS and CDR2 is SASEGT. This CDR3 contains 13 residues. V gave up 3 bases and J gave up 3 bases; unmatched junction bases: 2. TCRdb's copy holds only in-frame clones and misses some; the assay was immunoSEQ multiplex PCR. The top ten hold about 20% of the sample, which has about 94,000 clones, 80% seen once. The genes are TRBV6-1 and TRBJ2-7; 7 nucleotides align to TRBD1. The TCR was taken from a human donor in a cohort sampled during active COVID-19. The specimen was peripheral blood. CDR3 amino acids: CASSDTGDYEQYF. CDR3 nucleotides: TGTGCCAGCAGTGATACAGGGGACTACGAGCAGTACTTC.